This T cell receptor (beta chain) was profiled in a study of T cells in localized non-small cell lung cancer. Remarks on this clone: Its specificity is not known.

Data came from immunoSEQ multiplex PCR; TCRdb stores just in-frame clones and leaves some out. The sample has roughly 70,000 clones; approximately 87% are singletons. This CDR3 spans 15 amino acids. Germline-derived CDR1 and CDR2 are SGHTA and FQGNSA. Between the trimmed V and J ends, which lost 5 bases and 2 bases, there was a span of 15 bases. Study-wide points: Appearance in adjacent lung was seen for a median around 58 of the top 100 tumor clones. The greatest T cell clonality was found in uninvolved adjacent lung (higher than in tumor). Since sequencing was restricted to only one region of the tumor, intratumor heterogeneity remains a possibility.

The chain employs TRBV7-2 and TRBJ2-5; possible D gene TRBD1, 6 bases. Here the sequenced sample was peripheral blood, taken before any cancer treatment. The TCR sequence derives from a male donor aged 60 or over with stage III squamous cell lung carcinoma. The DNA for the CDR3 is TGTGCCAGCAGCCCGGGTAGGGGGAATCAAGAGACCCAGTACTTC. It translates to CASSPGRGNQETQYF. Full variable domain (remainder filled in from reference TRBV7-2 and TRBJ2-5): GAGVSQSPSNKVTEKGKDVELRCDPISGHTALYWYRQSLGQGLEFLIYFQGNSAPDKSGLPSDRFSAERTGGSVSTLTIQRTQQEDSAVYLCASSPGRGNQETQYFGPGTRLLVL.